This record concerns one TCR beta chain sequence. Its antigen is still unknown. The data originate from a study of vaccination and CD4 T cells after COVID-19. Oncomine TCR Beta short-read sequencing was applied to DNA from cultured CD4+ T cells. Using the QIAamp micro DNA kit, genomic DNA was extracted from the CD4+ T cells that had been cultured. TCRdb re-analysed the PCR reads in MiXCR, keeping a single row per CDR3 protein. The repertoire holds around 25,000 distinct CDR3 sequences, with about 64% as singletons. Treatment of the sample: approximately nine-day PBMC culture with coronavirus spike peptide pools or control peptides (ViraFEST assay). The V end lost 2 bases, the J end lost 9 bases, and 11 bases lay between the germline ends. Germline CDR1 is MNHEY and CDR2 is SVGAGI. The CDR3 runs 14 residues.

The sample was CD4+ T cells from blood, cultured in vitro, taken after SARS-CoV-2 vaccination. The chain employs TRBV6-5 and TRBJ1-6, with D possibly being TRBD1 (5 bases). This sequence was found in a human donor who received a COVID-19 vaccine. The CDR3 bases are TGTGCCAGCAGTTACCAGGGTAGGGGTTCACCCCTCCACTTT. Its protein is CASSYQGRGSPLHF.